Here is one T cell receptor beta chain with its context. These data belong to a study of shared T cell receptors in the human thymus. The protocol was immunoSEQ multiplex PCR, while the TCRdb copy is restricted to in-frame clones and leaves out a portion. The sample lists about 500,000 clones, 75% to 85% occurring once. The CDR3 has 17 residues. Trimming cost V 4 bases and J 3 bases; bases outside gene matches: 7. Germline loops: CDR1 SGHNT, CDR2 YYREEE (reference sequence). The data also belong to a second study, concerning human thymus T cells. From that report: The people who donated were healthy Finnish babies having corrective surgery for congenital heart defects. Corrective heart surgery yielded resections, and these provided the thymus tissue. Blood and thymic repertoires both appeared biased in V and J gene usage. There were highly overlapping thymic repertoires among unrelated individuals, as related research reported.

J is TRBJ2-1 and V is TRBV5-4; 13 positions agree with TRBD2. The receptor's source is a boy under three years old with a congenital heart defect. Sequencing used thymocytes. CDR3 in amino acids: CASSARTSGSHYNEQFF. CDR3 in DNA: TGTGCCAGCAGCGCCCGGACTAGCGGGAGCCACTACAATGAGCAGTTCTTC.